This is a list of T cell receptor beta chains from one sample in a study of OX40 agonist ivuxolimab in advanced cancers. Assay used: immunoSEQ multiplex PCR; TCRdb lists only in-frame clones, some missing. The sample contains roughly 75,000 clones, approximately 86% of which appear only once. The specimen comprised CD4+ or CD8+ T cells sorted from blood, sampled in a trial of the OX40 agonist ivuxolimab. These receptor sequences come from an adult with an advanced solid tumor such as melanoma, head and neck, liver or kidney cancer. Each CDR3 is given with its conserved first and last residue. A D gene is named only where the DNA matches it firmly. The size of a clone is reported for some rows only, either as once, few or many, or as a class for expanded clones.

CDR3: CASSTGGELFF; DNA: TGTGCCAGCAGTACTGGCGGGGAGCTGTTTTTT; V: TRBV7-6; J: TRBJ2-2; length: 11; D: -; size: -
CDR3: CATRRERPSGANVLTF; DNA: TGTGCCACCCGGAGGGAGCGGCCCTCTGGGGCCAACGTCCTGACTTTC; V: TRBV6-6; J: TRBJ2-6; length: 16; D: -; size: few
CDR3: CASRALDEQYF; DNA: TGTGCCAGCAGGGCCCTAGACGAGCAGTACTTC; V: TRBV2; J: TRBJ2-7; length: 11; D: -; size: -
CDR3: CASSFRGRQGTDTQYF; DNA: TGTGCCAGCAGCTTTCGGGGGAGGCAGGGCACAGATACGCAGTATTTT; V: TRBV7-2; J: TRBJ2-3; length: 16; D: -; size: few
CDR3: CAITRGLAESNEQFF; DNA: TGTGCCATCACTAGGGGACTAGCGGAGAGTAATGAGCAGTTCTTC; V: TRBV10-3; J: TRBJ2-1; length: 15; D: TRBD2; size: -
CDR3: CASSSPLAGGRQGQFF; DNA: TGTGCCAGCAGTTCACCACTAGCGGGAGGACGGCAAGGGCAGTTCTTC; V: TRBV6-5; J: TRBJ2-1; length: 16; D: TRBD2; size: -
CDR3: CASSQGTRNTGELFF; DNA: TGCGCCAGCAGCCAAGGTACCAGGAACACCGGGGAGCTGTTTTTT; V: TRBV4-1; J: TRBJ2-2; length: 15; D: -; size: -
CDR3: CASSQDWGTGARAFF; DNA: TGTGCCAGCAGCCAAGATTGGGGGACGGGGGCAAGGGCTTTCTTT; V: TRBV14; J: TRBJ1-1; length: 15; D: -; size: -
CDR3: CASSLSSSGEQFF; DNA: TGTGCCAGCAGCTTATCGTCTAGCGGTGAGCAGTTCTTC; V: TRBV7-2; J: TRBJ2-1; length: 13; D: TRBD2; size: -
CDR3: CASSLTGTVGGNTIYF; DNA: TGCGCCAGCAGCTTGACCGGGACAGTGGGTGGAAACACCATATATTTT; V: TRBV5-1; J: TRBJ1-3; length: 16; D: TRBD1; size: -
CDR3: CASSLVFGTSGGNEQFF; DNA: TGCGCCAGCAGCCTAGTCTTCGGGACTAGCGGGGGCAATGAGCAGTTCTTC; V: TRBV5-1; J: TRBJ2-1; length: 17; D: TRBD2; size: -
CDR3: CASSLSGMNTEAFF; DNA: TGCGCCAGCAGCTTGTCTGGTATGAACACTGAAGCTTTCTTT; V: TRBV5-1; J: TRBJ1-1; length: 14; D: -; size: few
CDR3: CASSSQGQDEQYF; DNA: TGCGCCAGCAGCTCACAGGGGCAGGACGAGCAGTACTTC; V: TRBV5-1; J: TRBJ2-7; length: 13; D: TRBD1; size: medium-sized
CDR3: CASSRGYGSNQPQHF; DNA: TGTGCCAGCAGTAGGGGGTATGGTAGCAATCAGCCCCAGCATTTT; V: TRBV6-5; J: TRBJ1-5; length: 15; D: -; size: -
CDR3: CASSTDPSYGYTF; DNA: TGTGCCAGCAGCACCGACCCTTCCTATGGCTACACCTTC; V: TRBV6-1; J: TRBJ1-2; length: 13; D: -; size: -
CDR3: CASSEGTGKNIQYF; DNA: TGTGCCAGCAGTGAAGGGACGGGGAAAAACATTCAGTACTTC; V: TRBV2; J: TRBJ2-4; length: 14; D: -; size: -
CDR3: CASSSREPGYTF; DNA: TGTGCCAGCAGCTCGAGGGAACCAGGCTACACCTTC; V: TRBV7-2; J: TRBJ1-2; length: 12; D: -; size: -
CDR3: CAWSIGDDQPQHF; DNA: TGTGCCTGGAGTATAGGAGACGATCAGCCCCAGCATTTT; V: TRBV30; J: TRBJ1-5; length: 13; D: -; size: -
CDR3: CASSTRTGPGNTIYF; DNA: TGTGCCAGCAGTACTCGAACAGGGCCTGGAAACACCATATATTTT; V: TRBV28; J: TRBJ1-3; length: 15; D: -; size: few
CDR3: CASSPRGSVYNEQFF; DNA: TGTGCCAGCAGCCCTCGGGGGAGCGTTTACAATGAGCAGTTCTTC; V: TRBV7-9; J: TRBJ2-1; length: 15; D: -; size: -
CDR3: CASSPIQGSNTGELFF; DNA: TGTGCCAGCTCCCCCATACAGGGGTCGAACACCGGGGAGCTGTTTTTT; V: TRBV18; J: TRBJ2-2; length: 16; D: TRBD1; size: -
CDR3: CASSRSGAGPYEQYF; DNA: TGTGCCAGCAGCAGAAGCGGGGCGGGACCCTACGAGCAGTACTTC; V: TRBV6-5; J: TRBJ2-7; length: 15; D: TRBD2; size: -
CDR3: CAWRKWDNEQFF; DNA: TGTGCCTGGAGGAAATGGGACAATGAGCAGTTCTTC; V: TRBV30; J: TRBJ2-1; length: 12; D: -; size: -
CDR3: CASSELGETEAFF; DNA: TGTGCCAGCAGTGAACTGGGGGAGACTGAAGCTTTCTTT; V: TRBV6-1; J: TRBJ1-1; length: 13; D: -; size: -
CDR3: CASQEDDYEQYF; DNA: TGTGCCAGCCAGGAGGACGACTACGAGCAGTACTTC; V: TRBV25-1; J: TRBJ2-7; length: 12; D: -; size: -
CDR3: CASSFGQGSEKLFF; DNA: TGTGCCAGCAGTTTCGGCCAGGGGTCAGAAAAACTGTTTTTT; V: TRBV7-9; J: TRBJ1-4; length: 14; D: -; size: -
CDR3: CASSRGQGGDEKLFF; DNA: TGTGCCAGCTCACGTGGCCAGGGGGGCGATGAAAAACTGTTTTTT; V: TRBV18; J: TRBJ1-4; length: 15; D: TRBD1; size: once
CDR3: CASSPDRGGVNTEAFF; DNA: TGTGCCAGCTCACCGGACAGGGGCGGGGTGAACACTGAAGCTTTCTTT; V: TRBV18; J: TRBJ1-1; length: 16; D: TRBD1; size: -
CDR3: CASSLTSGKDEQFF; DNA: TGTGCCAGCAGCTTAACTAGCGGGAAGGATGAGCAGTTCTTC; V: TRBV7-9; J: TRBJ2-1; length: 14; D: TRBD2; size: -
CDR3: CASTPPLADTQYF; DNA: TGTGCCAGCACCCCCCCTCTAGCAGATACGCAGTATTTT; V: TRBV28; J: TRBJ2-3; length: 13; D: -; size: -
CDR3: CASRDRGLGELFF; DNA: TGTGCCAGCAGGGACAGGGGGCTGGGGGAGCTGTTTTTT; V: TRBV7-2; J: TRBJ2-2; length: 13; D: TRBD1; size: -
CDR3: CAWSVHDSYEQYF; DNA: TGTGCCTGGAGTGTGCACGACAGCTACGAGCAGTACTTC; V: TRBV30; J: TRBJ2-7; length: 13; D: -; size: -
CDR3: CASSYYRDTTYNEQFF; DNA: TGTGCCAGCAGTTACTACCGGGACACCACCTACAATGAGCAGTTCTTC; V: TRBV6-5; J: TRBJ2-1; length: 16; D: -; size: -
CDR3: CASRTQENNEQFF; DNA: TGTGCCAGCAGGACCCAGGAAAACAATGAGCAGTTCTTC; V: TRBV6-6; J: TRBJ2-1; length: 13; D: -; size: once
CDR3: CASRDRWKETQYF; DNA: TGTGCATCCCGGGACAGGTGGAAAGAGACCCAGTACTTC; V: TRBV6-5; J: TRBJ2-5; length: 13; D: TRBD1; size: -
CDR3: CASSVERGRLSGELFF; DNA: TGTGCCAGCAGCGTAGAAAGGGGGCGCCTGTCCGGGGAGCTGTTTTTT; V: TRBV9; J: TRBJ2-2; length: 16; D: TRBD1; size: few
CDR3: CASSIAQRNTEAFF; DNA: TGTGCCAGTAGTATAGCGCAGAGGAACACTGAAGCTTTCTTT; V: TRBV19; J: TRBJ1-1; length: 14; D: -; size: -
CDR3: CASSLRSVRDTHTF; DNA: TGTGCCAGCAGCTTAAGATCCGTCAGGGACACTCACACCTTC; V: TRBV7-2; J: TRBJ1-2; length: 14; D: -; size: once
CDR3: CAWSMGNEKLFF; DNA: TGTGCCTGGAGTATGGGGAATGAAAAACTGTTTTTT; V: TRBV30; J: TRBJ1-4; length: 12; D: -; size: -
CDR3: CASSPTDWTGELFF; DNA: TGTGCCAGCAGTCCTACTGACTGGACCGGGGAGCTGTTTTTT; V: TRBV28; J: TRBJ2-2; length: 14; D: -; size: -
CDR3: CASSQFDRDGQPQHF; DNA: TGCGCCAGCAGCCAATTCGACAGGGATGGTCAGCCCCAGCATTTT; V: TRBV4-1; J: TRBJ1-5; length: 15; D: TRBD1; size: -
CDR3: CASSIGTLNGEQFF; DNA: TGTGCCAGTAGTATCGGGACGTTGAATGGTGAGCAGTTCTTC; V: TRBV19; J: TRBJ2-1; length: 14; D: -; size: -
CDR3: CASSLQGVANEKLFF; DNA: TGTGCCAGCAGCCTGCAGGGGGTGGCTAATGAAAAACTGTTTTTT; V: TRBV9; J: TRBJ1-4; length: 15; D: TRBD1; size: -
CDR3: CASSPTPSGTSPYEQYF; DNA: TGTGCCAGCAGCCCAACTCCTAGCGGAACCTCCCCCTACGAGCAGTACTTC; V: TRBV7-6; J: TRBJ2-7; length: 17; D: TRBD2; size: -
CDR3: CASSQFQGYGYTF; DNA: TGTGCCAGCAGCCAATTTCAGGGCTATGGCTACACCTTC; V: TRBV16; J: TRBJ1-2; length: 13; D: -; size: -
CDR3: CASSVEGSTSDTQYF; DNA: TGTGCCAGCAGCGTAGAAGGTAGTACCTCAGATACGCAGTATTTT; V: TRBV9; J: TRBJ2-3; length: 15; D: -; size: -
CDR3: CASSIRDINQPQHF; DNA: TGTGCCAGTAGTATCCGGGACATCAATCAGCCCCAGCATTTT; V: TRBV19; J: TRBJ1-5; length: 14; D: -; size: -
CDR3: CASSLPGDDTEAFF; DNA: TGTGCCAGCAGCTTACCAGGGGACGACACTGAAGCTTTCTTT; V: TRBV7-2; J: TRBJ1-1; length: 14; D: -; size: -
CDR3: CASRVSRDSNQPQHF; DNA: TGTGCCAGCAGGGTGTCTCGGGATAGCAATCAGCCCCAGCATTTT; V: TRBV6-1; J: TRBJ1-5; length: 15; D: -; size: -
CDR3: CASRGSGRDTGELFF; DNA: TGTGCCAGTAGAGGCAGCGGGAGAGACACCGGGGAGCTGTTTTTT; V: TRBV19; J: TRBJ2-2; length: 15; D: TRBD2; size: -